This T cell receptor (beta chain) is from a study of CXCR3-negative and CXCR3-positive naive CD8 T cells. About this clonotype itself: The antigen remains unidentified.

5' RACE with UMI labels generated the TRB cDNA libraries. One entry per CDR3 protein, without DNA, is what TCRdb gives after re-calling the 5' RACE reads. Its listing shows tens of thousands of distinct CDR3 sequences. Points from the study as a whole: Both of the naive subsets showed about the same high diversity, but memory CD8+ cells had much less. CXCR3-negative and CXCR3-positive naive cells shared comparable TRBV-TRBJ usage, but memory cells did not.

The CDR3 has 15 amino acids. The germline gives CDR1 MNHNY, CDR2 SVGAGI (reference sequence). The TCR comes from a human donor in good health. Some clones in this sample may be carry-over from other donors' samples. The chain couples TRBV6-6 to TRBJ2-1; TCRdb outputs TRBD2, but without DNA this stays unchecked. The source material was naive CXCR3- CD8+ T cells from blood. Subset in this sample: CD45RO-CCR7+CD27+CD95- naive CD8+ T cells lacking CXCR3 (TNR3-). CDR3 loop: CASSYSGTSIDEQFF.